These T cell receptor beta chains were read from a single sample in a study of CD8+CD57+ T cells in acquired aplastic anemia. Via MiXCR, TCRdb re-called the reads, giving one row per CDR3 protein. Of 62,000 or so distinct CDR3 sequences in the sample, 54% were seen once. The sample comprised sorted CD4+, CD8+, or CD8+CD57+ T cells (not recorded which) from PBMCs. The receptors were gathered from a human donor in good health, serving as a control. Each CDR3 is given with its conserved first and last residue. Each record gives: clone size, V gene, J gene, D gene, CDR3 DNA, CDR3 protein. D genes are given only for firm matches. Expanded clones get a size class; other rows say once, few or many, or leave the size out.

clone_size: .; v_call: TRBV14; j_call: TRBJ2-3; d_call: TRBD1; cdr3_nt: TGTGCCAGCAGCCCCCGGACAGGGATTCGCACAGATACGCAGTATTTT; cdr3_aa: CASSPRTGIRTDTQYF
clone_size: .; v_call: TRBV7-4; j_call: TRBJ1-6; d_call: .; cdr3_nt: TGTGCCAGCAGCTTGGGTAATAGGGATTCACCCCTCCACTTT; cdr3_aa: CASSLGNRDSPLHF
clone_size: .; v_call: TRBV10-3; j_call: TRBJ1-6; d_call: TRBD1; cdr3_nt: TGTGCCACTCGCGAGGGACAGGGAATGGGCGATAATTCACCCCTCCACTTT; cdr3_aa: CATREGQGMGDNSPLHF
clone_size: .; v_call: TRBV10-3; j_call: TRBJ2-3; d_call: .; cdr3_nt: TGTGCCATCGGGGCCGATTGGGATACGCAGTATTTT; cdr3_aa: CAIGADWDTQYF
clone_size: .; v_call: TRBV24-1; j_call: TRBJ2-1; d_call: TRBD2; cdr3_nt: TGTGCCACCAGCGAGGGACTAGACTACAATGAGCAGTTCTTC; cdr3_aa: CATSEGLDYNEQFF
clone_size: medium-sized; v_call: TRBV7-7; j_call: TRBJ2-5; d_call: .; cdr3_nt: TGTGCCAGCAGCTCGGGACGTCAAGAGACCCAGTACTTC; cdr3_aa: CASSSGRQETQYF
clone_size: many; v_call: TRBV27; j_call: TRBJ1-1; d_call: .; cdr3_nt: TGTGCCAGCAGTTTAGCGGGAGTCACTGAAGCTTTCTTT; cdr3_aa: CASSLAGVTEAFF
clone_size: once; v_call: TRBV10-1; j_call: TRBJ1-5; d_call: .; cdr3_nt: TGCGCCAGCAGCAGCGCAGGGAATCAGCCCCAGCATTTT; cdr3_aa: CASSSAGNQPQHF
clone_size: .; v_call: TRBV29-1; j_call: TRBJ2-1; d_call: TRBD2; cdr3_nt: TGCAGCGTCATAGCGGGGGGGCAAGGGTACAATGAGCAGTTCTTC; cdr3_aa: CSVIAGGQGYNEQFF
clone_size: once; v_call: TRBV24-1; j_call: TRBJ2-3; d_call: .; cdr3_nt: TGTGCCACCAGTCTGGGGGCAGATACGCAGTATTTT; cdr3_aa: CATSLGADTQYF
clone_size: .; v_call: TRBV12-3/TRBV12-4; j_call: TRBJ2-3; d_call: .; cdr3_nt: TGTGCCAGCAGTTCTCAGGACAGAGGGACGCAGTATTTT; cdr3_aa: CASSSQDRGTQYF
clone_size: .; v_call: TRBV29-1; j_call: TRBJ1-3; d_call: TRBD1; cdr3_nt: TGCAGCGTTGTTTACAGGGGGCCTGGAAACACCATATATTTT; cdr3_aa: CSVVYRGPGNTIYF
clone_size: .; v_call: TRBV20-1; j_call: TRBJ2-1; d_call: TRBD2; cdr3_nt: TGCAGTGCTAGTCCGGCTAGCGGAAACTCCTACAATGAGCAGTTCTTC; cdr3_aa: CSASPASGNSYNEQFF
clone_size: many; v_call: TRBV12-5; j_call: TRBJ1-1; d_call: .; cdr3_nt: TGTGCTAGTCTTTGGTCCACTGAAGCTTTCTTT; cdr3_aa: CASLWSTEAFF
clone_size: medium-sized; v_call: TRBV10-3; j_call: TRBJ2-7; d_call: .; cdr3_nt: TGTGCCATCGCTCCGGGGCGGACCCGCTCCTACGAGCAGTACTTC; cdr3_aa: CAIAPGRTRSYEQYF
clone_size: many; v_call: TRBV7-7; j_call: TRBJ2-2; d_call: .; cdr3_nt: TGTGCCAGCAGCTTAGGACCCCGTAGGGAGCTGTTTTTT; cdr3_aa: CASSLGPRRELFF